These T cell receptor beta chains were read from a single sample in a study of blood T cells in healthy people across ages. TCRdb re-called the 5' RACE reads through MiXCR, storing one row per CDR3 protein. This sample has about 970,000 distinct CDR3 sequences, with roughly 47% found just once. Material: blood. The receptor set was obtained from a woman between 55 and 75 years old in good health. The CDR3 runs from the conserved cysteine through the conserved F or W. A D gene is named only where the DNA matches it firmly. Rows give clone size only sometimes, using once, few, many, or a class for an expanded clone.

>TRBD1|TRBV29-1|NA|TRBJ2-2
CSAATGGNTGELFF
>TRBD1|TRBV11-2|NA|TRBJ1-2
CASSYPGQGASDYTF
>NA|TRBV20-1|few|TRBJ2-7
CSGRRGASYEQYF
>NA|TRBV3-1|few|NA
CASSQGIQGSEGAQETQYF
>NA|TRBV3-1|few|TRBJ2-1
CASSQDGSYDGNEQFF
>NA|TRBV29-1|NA|TRBJ1-2
CSVEVQDRNYGYTF
>TRBD2|TRBV15|NA|TRBJ2-1
CATSGRGLAVDEQFF
>NA|TRBV29-1|NA|TRBJ1-1
CSVDRGTGSTSTNTEAFF
>TRBD2|TRBV7-2|NA|TRBJ2-3
CASSITSGRPDTQYF
>TRBD2|TRBV7-2|few|TRBJ2-5
CASSRVASGQETQYF
>NA|TRBV2|once|TRBJ2-7
CASRETSGVPLDEQYF
>TRBD1|TRBV6-1|NA|TRBJ2-7
CASSEGGTGRYEQYF
>NA|TRBV4-1|NA|TRBJ1-2
CASSPKSPQGYGYTF
>TRBD2|TRBV20-1|few|TRBJ2-3
CSAEPGLATDTQYF
>TRBD2|TRBV20-1|NA|TRBJ2-1
CSARPSGTSYNEQFF
>NA|TRBV20-1|NA|TRBJ2-7
CSASPFSPKTSVQYF
>NA|TRBV20-1|NA|TRBJ2-7
CSAQEYGGNDEQYF
>TRBD1|TRBV12-3/TRBV12-4|NA|TRBJ2-7
CASTANPRQGSHSYERYF
>NA|TRBV7-2|NA|TRBJ1-2
CASSFSRAGYYGYTF
>TRBD2|TRBV24-1|few|NA
CATSDLAGGIGEQYF
>NA|TRBV2|NA|TRBJ1-2
CASSDLARYGYTF
>NA|TRBV7-9|NA|TRBJ2-7
CASSPLLGRSSYEQYF
>TRBD2|TRBV12-3/TRBV12-4|NA|TRBJ2-3
CASRPPGGRLGDTQYF
>NA|TRBV5-5|NA|NA
CASSLGSGGTRLGETQYF
>NA|TRBV4-3|NA|TRBJ2-1
CASSQDQPTSYNEQFF
>TRBD1|TRBV20-1|once|TRBJ2-5
CSALIGTEETQYF
>NA|TRBV18|NA|TRBJ2-7
CASSTQDGSYEQYF
>NA|TRBV20-1|few|TRBJ2-7
CSATGGRGPYEQYF
>NA|TRBV6-2/TRBV6-3|NA|TRBJ2-1
CASSWEQGTRYNEQFF
>NA|TRBV29-1|once|TRBJ2-7
CSVGSSDSYEQYF
>NA|TRBV2|NA|TRBJ1-5
CASSEQEYQPQHF
>NA|TRBV20-1|NA|TRBJ2-7
CSARDTGHEQYF
>TRBD1|TRBV27|NA|TRBJ1-6
CASSDRVVSPLHF
>TRBD2|TRBV2|NA|TRBJ2-3
CASRDPSGSSDTQYF
>NA|TRBV4-1|NA|TRBJ2-4
CASSQVGSFSYKQYF
>TRBD2|TRBV6-5|NA|TRBJ2-2
CASSSPGRVAGYMRELFF
>NA|TRBV29-1|few|TRBJ2-1
CSSLGSYMTAMKSNEQFF
>NA|TRBV6-4|NA|TRBJ1-5
CASIPQPQHF
>TRBD2|TRBV20-1|NA|NA
CSSPGLAGYEQYF
>NA|TRBV5-6|few|TRBJ2-7
CASRYGTDPYEQYF
>NA|TRBV29-1|many|TRBJ2-7
CSVLGTYEQYF
>NA|TRBV6-2/TRBV6-3|NA|TRBJ1-2
CASSYRGQDNYGYTF
>TRBD1|TRBV20-1|NA|NA
CSARPPDRGLHEQYF
>TRBD2|TRBV5-1|few|TRBJ2-5
CASSRGTSGTETQYF
>NA|TRBV20-1|few|TRBJ2-7
CSARDGGLYYYEQYF
>NA|TRBV20-1|NA|TRBJ2-2
CSARRQEIGELFF
>TRBD1|TRBV7-9|few|TRBJ2-7
CASSPGTERVYEQYF
>NA|TRBV10-2|NA|TRBJ2-3
CASSEARTSTDTQYF
>TRBD1|TRBV14|few|TRBJ2-5
CASSQVRGLRQETQYF
>TRBD2|TRBV6-6|few|TRBJ2-1
CATLSGRGNEQFF
>NA|TRBV29-1|NA|TRBJ1-2
CSVVVEGYTF
>NA|TRBV4-2|many|TRBJ2-4
CASSQEGPRRYF
>NA|TRBV7-3|few|TRBJ2-6
CASSSPRDSYRISGANVLTF
>NA|TRBV5-6|many|TRBJ2-6
CASSYEAGANVLTF
>NA|TRBV4-1|NA|TRBJ2-1
CASSQGGRRSYNEQFF
>TRBD1|TRBV28|NA|TRBJ2-7
CASSIETGAYEQYF
>NA|TRBV4-1|few|TRBJ2-5
CASSQELRGNQETQYF